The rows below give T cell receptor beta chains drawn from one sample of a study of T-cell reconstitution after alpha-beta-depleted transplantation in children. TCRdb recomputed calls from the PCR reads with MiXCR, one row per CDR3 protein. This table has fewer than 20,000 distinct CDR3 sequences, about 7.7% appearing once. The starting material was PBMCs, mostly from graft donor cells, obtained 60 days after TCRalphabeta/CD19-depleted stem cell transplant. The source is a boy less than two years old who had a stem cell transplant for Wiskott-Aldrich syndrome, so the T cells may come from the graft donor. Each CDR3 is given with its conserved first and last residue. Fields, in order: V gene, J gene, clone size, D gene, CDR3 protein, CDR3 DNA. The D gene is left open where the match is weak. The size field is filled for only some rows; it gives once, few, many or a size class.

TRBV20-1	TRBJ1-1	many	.	CSALDGGMNTEAFF	TGCAGTGCTTTGGACGGAGGGATGAACACTGAAGCTTTCTTT
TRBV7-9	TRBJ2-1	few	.	CASSFPPWADEQFF	TGTGCCAGCAGCTTCCCCCCTTGGGCGGATGAGCAGTTCTTC
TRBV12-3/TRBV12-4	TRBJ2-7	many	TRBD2	CASSRRPGGSDYEQYF	TGTGCCAGCAGTCGACGCCCGGGGGGGTCTGACTACGAGCAGTACTTC
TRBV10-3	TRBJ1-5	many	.	CAISEWGGSNQPQHF	TGTGCCATCAGTGAATGGGGGGGAAGCAATCAGCCCCAGCATTTT
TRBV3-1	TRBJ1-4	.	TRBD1	CASSQRQGEGKLFF	TGTGCCAGCAGCCAAAGACAGGGGGAAGGAAAACTGTTTTTT
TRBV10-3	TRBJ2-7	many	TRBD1	CATAGTGGYEQYF	TGTGCCACTGCCGGGACAGGGGGCTACGAGCAGTACTTC
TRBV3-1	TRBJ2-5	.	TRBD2	CASRPRGLAGVWGETQYF	TGTGCCAGCAGACCACGGGGACTAGCGGGAGTTTGGGGAGAGACCCAGTACTTC
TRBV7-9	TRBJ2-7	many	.	CASSFPPSYEQYF	TGTGCCAGCAGCTTTCCCCCTTCCTACGAGCAGTACTTC
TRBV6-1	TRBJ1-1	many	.	CASSEADGGNTEAFF	TGTGCCAGCAGTGAAGCGGACGGGGGGAACACTGAAGCTTTCTTT
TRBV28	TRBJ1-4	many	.	CASSLLGGTNEKLFF	TGTGCCAGCAGTTTATTGGGTGGTACTAATGAAAAACTGTTTTTT
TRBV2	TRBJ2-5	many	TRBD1	CAGKQGAEETQYF	TGTGCCGGAAAACAGGGGGCTGAAGAGACCCAGTACTTC
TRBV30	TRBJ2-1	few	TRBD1	CAWDFRTGHLYNEQFF	TGTGCCTGGGACTTTAGGACAGGGCATCTCTACAATGAGCAGTTCTTC
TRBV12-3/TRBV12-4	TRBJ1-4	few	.	CASGEGSDEKLFF	TGTGCCAGCGGGGAAGGGAGCGACGAAAAACTGTTTTTT
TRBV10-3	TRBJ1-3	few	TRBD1	CAIRSGQGGNTIYF	TGTGCCATCAGATCGGGACAGGGGGGAAACACCATATATTTT
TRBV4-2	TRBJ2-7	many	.	CASSPRFDGGGRGYEQYF	TGTGCCAGCAGCCCCCGCTTCGACGGGGGCGGGAGAGGCTACGAGCAGTACTTC
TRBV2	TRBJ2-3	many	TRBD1	CASSQDRGRTDTQYF	TGTGCCAGCAGCCAGGACAGGGGGCGGACAGATACGCAGTATTTT
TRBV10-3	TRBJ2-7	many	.	CAISVNRAYEQYF	TGTGCCATCAGTGTCAACCGTGCCTACGAGCAGTACTTC
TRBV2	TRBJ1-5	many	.	CASTRRSGDSNQPQHF	TGTGCCAGCACCCGGAGGTCGGGGGATAGCAATCAGCCCCAGCATTTT
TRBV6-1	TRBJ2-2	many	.	CASSRAAGPTSGELFF	TGTGCCAGCAGTCGTGCGGCCGGGCCCACGTCCGGGGAGCTGTTTTTT
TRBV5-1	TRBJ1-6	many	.	CASSLGQENSPLHF	TGCGCCAGCAGCTTGGGACAGGAAAATTCACCCCTCCACTTT
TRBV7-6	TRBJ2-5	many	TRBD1	CASSSRGQGETQYF	TGTGCCAGCAGCTCAAGGGGACAGGGAGAGACCCAGTACTTC
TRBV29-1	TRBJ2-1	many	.	CSVERGNNEQFF	TGCAGCGTTGAACGGGGGAACAATGAGCAGTTCTTC
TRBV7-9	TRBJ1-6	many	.	CASSVRVLGPLHF	TGTGCCAGCAGCGTCCGGGTCCTCGGGCCCCTCCACTTT
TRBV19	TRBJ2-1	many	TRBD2	CASTMTSGRGEQFF	TGTGCCAGTACTATGACTAGCGGGAGGGGTGAGCAGTTCTTC
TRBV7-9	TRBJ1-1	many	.	CASSRRGARTEAFF	TGTGCCAGCAGCCGGAGGGGGGCGCGTACTGAAGCTTTCTTT
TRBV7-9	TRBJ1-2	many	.	CASRNNVPERDF	TGTGCCAGCCGGAATAATGTTCCAGAGAGGGACTTC
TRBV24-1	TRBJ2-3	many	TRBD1	CATSGSGTALTDTQYF	TGTGCCACCAGTGGGTCCGGGACAGCCTTAACAGATACGCAGTATTTT
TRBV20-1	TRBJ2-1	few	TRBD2	CSASTSLAGSFRF	TGCAGTGCTTCTACCTCCCTAGCGGGATCGTTTCGTTTC
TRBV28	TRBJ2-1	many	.	CASSGSFIQAYNEQFF	TGTGCCAGCAGCGGGAGCTTCATCCAGGCCTACAATGAGCAGTTCTTC
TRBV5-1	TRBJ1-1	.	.	CASRARGRMETEAFF	TGCGCCAGCCGTGCCAGAGGACGGATGGAGACTGAAGCTTTCTTT
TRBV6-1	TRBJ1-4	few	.	CASSAGSGGEKLFF	TGTGCCAGCAGTGCCGGGAGTGGGGGAGAAAAACTGTTTTTT
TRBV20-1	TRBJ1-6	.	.	CSASWTVNTNSPLHF	TGCAGTGCTAGCTGGACAGTCAACACTAATTCACCCCTCCACTTT
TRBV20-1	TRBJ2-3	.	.	CSARGPLALGTDTQYF	TGCAGTGCGAGGGGTCCGTTAGCTCTTGGCACAGATACGCAGTATTTT
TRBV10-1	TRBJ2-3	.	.	CASSDGLVGTQYF	TGCGCCAGCAGTGATGGGCTAGTTGGTACGCAGTATTTT
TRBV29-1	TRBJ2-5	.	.	CSVDNWGLDTQYF	TGCAGCGTTGATAATTGGGGCTTGGATACCCAGTACTTC
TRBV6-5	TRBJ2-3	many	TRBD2	CASTYGGADSTDTQYF	TGTGCCAGCACCTACGGGGGGGCGGATAGCACAGATACGCAGTATTTT
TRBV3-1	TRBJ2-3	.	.	CACSKEVPGTHTQYF	TGTGCCTGCTCCAAGGAGGTCCCAGGCACACATACGCAGTATTTT
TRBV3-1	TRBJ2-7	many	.	CASSQGDLTIYEQYF	TGTGCCAGCAGCCAAGGGGATTTGACCATCTACGAGCAGTACTTC
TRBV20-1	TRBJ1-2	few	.	CSADLDGYTF	TGCAGTGCCGACTTGGACGGCTACACCTTC
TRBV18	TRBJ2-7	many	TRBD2	CASSQLAGHDEQYF	TGTGCCAGCTCACAGCTAGCGGGACACGACGAGCAGTACTTC
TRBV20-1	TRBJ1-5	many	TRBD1	CSARSQGITNQPQHF	TGCAGTGCCCGATCACAGGGGATAACCAATCAGCCCCAGCATTTT
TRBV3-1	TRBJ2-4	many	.	CASSHSENIQYF	TGTGCCAGCAGCCATTCCGAAAACATTCAGTACTTC
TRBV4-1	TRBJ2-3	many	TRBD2	CASSQDKLAGSTDTQYF	TGCGCCAGCAGCCAAGATAAACTAGCGGGTAGCACAGATACGCAGTATTTT
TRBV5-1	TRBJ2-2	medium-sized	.	CASSPQLGDTGELFF	TGCGCCAGCAGCCCCCAGTTAGGGGACACCGGGGAGCTGTTTTTT
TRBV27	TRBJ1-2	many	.	CASSLSGRGGGYTF	TGTGCCAGCAGTTTATCAGGCAGGGGAGGAGGCTACACCTTC
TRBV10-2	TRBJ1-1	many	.	CASSQGGLGTEAFF	TGCGCCAGCAGCCAAGGGGGTCTAGGCACTGAAGCTTTCTTT
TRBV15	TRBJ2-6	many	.	CATSRGSPVVLTF	TGTGCCACCAGCAGAGGATCCCCCGTCGTCCTGACTTTC
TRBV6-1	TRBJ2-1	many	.	CASTGNGVYNEQFF	TGTGCCAGCACTGGAAACGGAGTTTACAATGAGCAGTTCTTC
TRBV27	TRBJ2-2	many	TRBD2	CASRWTSGRGELFF	TGTGCCAGCAGATGGACTAGCGGGAGAGGGGAGCTGTTTTTT